This T cell receptor beta chain was recorded in a study of blood T cell repertoires in COVID-19. The wider study: The samples span acute and convalescent COVID-19 from the United States, Italy and Spain. Sources were T cells, B-cell-depleted T cells, or PBMCs; the material itself was cDNA or gDNA.

In the original processing: Amplification from reference gene primers served as the basis for estimated nucleated cell counts. TCRdb's table, derived via immunoSEQ multiplex PCR, lists solely in-frame clones and lacks some. Clone size and the V and J calls come from that table; the DNA yielded D and trimming. The table lists around 100,000 clones, about 88% of them singletons, with 2.1% in the top ten. The sequenced sample consisted of peripheral blood. The receptor's source is a human donor in a cohort sampled during active COVID-19.

CDR3 sequence (DNA): TGTGCCAGCAGCTTAAAGCGGGGAGGAGATACGCAGTATTTT. Its protein product is CASSLKRGGDTQYF. V and J are TRBV7-3 and TRBJ2-3, with TRBD2 matching over 7 bases. CDR3 length: 14 residues. V shed 1 base, J shed 5 bases, and the junction held 3 bases outside the gene matches. The V gene's germline CDR1 is SGHTA and CDR2 FQGTGA.